This T cell receptor (beta chain) is drawn from a study of T cells expressing NK-cell markers. Whole-study context: Just one sequenced donor of eight was HCMV-seronegative, while seven were seropositive.

No DNA is given; TCRdb re-called the 5' RACE reads and lists each CDR3 protein once. The data show some 340,000 distinct CDR3 sequences, and the top ten clones hold roughly 5.2%. In germline, CDR1 is LGHNA, CDR2 YNFKEQ. This CDR3 contains 16 residues. This receptor was taken from a man aged 18-75 years in good health. Sample: blood T cells: a sorted CD56 or NKG2C T cell subset, CD4+ or CD8+ T cells, or bulk PBMC T cells (not recorded which). The chain is built from TRBV4-2 and TRBJ2-4; TCRdb reports TRBD1, a call that lacks DNA to check it against. The CDR3: CASSQDGGTGDNIQYF.